This is a list of T cell receptor beta chains from one sample in a study of human T cells and chemical hapten exposure. MiXCR was run by TCRdb on the RACE reads, yielding one entry per CDR3 protein. The table includes 85,000 to 100,000 distinct CDR3 sequences, less than 35% detected once. The sequenced sample was whole blood, obtained in connection with sensitization to the hapten diphenylcyclopropenone (DPC). The source of these receptors is a man aged 40-49 years with alopecia areata. Some clones in this sample may be carry-over from other donors' samples. Each CDR3 is given with its conserved first and last residue. Each record gives: clone size, J gene, D gene, CDR3 length, V gene, CDR3 protein, CDR3 DNA. The D gene is left open where the match is weak. The size entry is marked missing in some rows and otherwise reads once, few, many or a size class.

clone_size: .; j_call: TRBJ1-4; d_call: TRBD1; cdr3_length: 15; v_call: TRBV20-1; cdr3_aa: CSASVGTATNEKLFF; cdr3_nt: TGCAGTGCTAGTGTTGGGACAGCAACTAATGAAAAACTGTTTTTT
clone_size: .; j_call: TRBJ2-7; d_call: TRBD2; cdr3_length: 14; v_call: TRBV18; cdr3_aa: CASSPRGGSYEQYF; cdr3_nt: TGTGCCAGCTCACCGCGGGGGGGGAGCTACGAGCAGTACTTC
clone_size: .; j_call: TRBJ2-3; d_call: TRBD1; cdr3_length: 17; v_call: TRBV20-1; cdr3_aa: CSARGQNRGLRTDTQYF; cdr3_nt: TGCAGTGCTAGAGGGCAGAACAGGGGCCTTCGCACAGATACGCAGTATTTT
clone_size: .; j_call: TRBJ2-1; d_call: .; cdr3_length: 16; v_call: TRBV28; cdr3_aa: CASRFRHGHPYNEQFF; cdr3_nt: TGTGCCAGCAGGTTTAGGCACGGCCACCCGTACAATGAGCAGTTCTTC
clone_size: few; j_call: TRBJ2-7; d_call: TRBD2; cdr3_length: 17; v_call: TRBV6-5; cdr3_aa: CASSKPLAGDDPYEQYF; cdr3_nt: TGTGCCAGCAGTAAACCACTAGCGGGAGACGACCCCTACGAGCAGTACTTC
clone_size: .; j_call: TRBJ2-3; d_call: .; cdr3_length: 16; v_call: TRBV11-1; cdr3_aa: CASSVISRTATDTQYF; cdr3_nt: TGTGCCAGCAGCGTGATATCCCGGACAGCCACAGATACGCAGTATTTT
clone_size: .; j_call: TRBJ2-3; d_call: TRBD2; cdr3_length: 17; v_call: TRBV20-1; cdr3_aa: CSARGRTSGRRTDTQYF; cdr3_nt: TGCAGTGCTAGGGGTCGGACTAGCGGGAGAAGAACAGATACGCAGTATTTT
clone_size: .; j_call: TRBJ2-7; d_call: TRBD1; cdr3_length: 12; v_call: TRBV12-3/TRBV12-4; cdr3_aa: CASSRTGGEQYF; cdr3_nt: TGTGCCAGCAGTCGAACAGGGGGCGAGCAGTACTTC
clone_size: .; j_call: TRBJ2-6; d_call: TRBD1; cdr3_length: 17; v_call: TRBV27; cdr3_aa: CASSPTGGPSGANVLTF; cdr3_nt: TGTGCCAGCAGCCCGACAGGGGGCCCCTCTGGGGCCAACGTCCTGACTTTC
clone_size: few; j_call: TRBJ2-7; d_call: .; cdr3_length: 14; v_call: TRBV20-1; cdr3_aa: CSARDRQVGNEQYF; cdr3_nt: TGCAGTGCTAGAGATCGGCAGGTCGGGAACGAGCAGTACTTC
clone_size: .; j_call: TRBJ2-1; d_call: .; cdr3_length: 15; v_call: TRBV11-2; cdr3_aa: CASQNPGSSYNEQFF; cdr3_nt: TGTGCCAGCCAGAATCCCGGGAGCTCCTACAATGAGCAGTTCTTC
clone_size: .; j_call: TRBJ2-3; d_call: .; cdr3_length: 15; v_call: TRBV5-1; cdr3_aa: CASSLVGPPGDTQYF; cdr3_nt: TGCGCCAGCAGCTTGGTAGGGCCCCCGGGCGATACGCAGTATTTT
clone_size: few; j_call: TRBJ2-1; d_call: TRBD1; cdr3_length: 15; v_call: TRBV27; cdr3_aa: CASSFLGQGFNEQFF; cdr3_nt: TGTGCCAGCAGTTTCTTAGGACAGGGGTTCAATGAGCAGTTCTTC
clone_size: .; j_call: TRBJ1-5; d_call: .; cdr3_length: 14; v_call: TRBV28; cdr3_aa: CASRGGLSNQPQHF; cdr3_nt: TGTGCCAGCAGGGGGGGGTTGAGCAATCAGCCCCAGCATTTT
clone_size: .; j_call: TRBJ2-5; d_call: TRBD2; cdr3_length: 13; v_call: TRBV20-1; cdr3_aa: CSARGSGGETQYF; cdr3_nt: TGCAGTGCCCGCGGGAGCGGCGGGGAGACCCAGTACTTC
clone_size: few; j_call: TRBJ2-3; d_call: .; cdr3_length: 16; v_call: TRBV28; cdr3_aa: CASSFPPTGNTDTQYF; cdr3_nt: TGTGCCAGCAGTTTCCCCCCGACGGGAAACACAGATACGCAGTATTTT
clone_size: .; j_call: TRBJ2-3; d_call: .; cdr3_length: 18; v_call: TRBV3-2; cdr3_aa: CASSQGAGGPRSTDTQYF; cdr3_nt: TGTGCCAGCAGCCAAGGAGCGGGAGGCCCCCGTAGCACAGATACGCAGTATTTT
clone_size: once; j_call: TRBJ2-1; d_call: .; cdr3_length: 17; v_call: TRBV4-3; cdr3_aa: CASSQDGSLAAYNEQFF; cdr3_nt: TGCGCCAGCAGCCAAGACGGTAGCCTGGCGGCCTACAATGAGCAGTTCTTC
clone_size: many; j_call: TRBJ2-4; d_call: .; cdr3_length: 13; v_call: TRBV20-1; cdr3_aa: CSASHLAKNIQYF; cdr3_nt: TGCAGTGCTAGTCACCTAGCCAAAAACATTCAGTACTTC
clone_size: .; j_call: TRBJ2-3; d_call: .; cdr3_length: 13; v_call: TRBV20-1; cdr3_aa: CSAPTRIADTQYF; cdr3_nt: TGCAGTGCTCCGACTAGAATAGCAGATACGCAGTATTTT
clone_size: .; j_call: TRBJ1-1; d_call: .; cdr3_length: 13; v_call: TRBV29-1; cdr3_aa: CSGGEAGNTEAFF; cdr3_nt: TGCAGCGGTGGGGAGGCAGGGAACACTGAAGCTTTCTTT